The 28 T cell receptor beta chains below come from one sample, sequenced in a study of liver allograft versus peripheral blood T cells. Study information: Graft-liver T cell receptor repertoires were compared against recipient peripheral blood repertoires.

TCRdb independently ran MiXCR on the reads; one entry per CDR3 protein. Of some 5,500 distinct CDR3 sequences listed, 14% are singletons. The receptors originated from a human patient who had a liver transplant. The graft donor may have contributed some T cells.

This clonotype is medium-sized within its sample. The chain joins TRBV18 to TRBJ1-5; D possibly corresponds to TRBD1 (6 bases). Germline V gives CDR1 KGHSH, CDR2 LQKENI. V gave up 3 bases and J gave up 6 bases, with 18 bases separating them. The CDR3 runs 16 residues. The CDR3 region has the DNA TGTGCCAGCTCACCCACCGGGACAAACGACGCTCAGCCCCAGCATTTT. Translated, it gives CASSPTGTNDAQPQHF.

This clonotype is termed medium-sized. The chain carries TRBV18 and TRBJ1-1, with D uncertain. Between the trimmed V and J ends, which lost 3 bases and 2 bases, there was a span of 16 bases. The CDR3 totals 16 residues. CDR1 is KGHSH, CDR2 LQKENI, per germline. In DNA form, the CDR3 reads TGTGCCAGCTCACCGCGGACGGTCGGTTTTAACACTGAAGCTTTCTTT. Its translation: CASSPRTVGFNTEAFF.

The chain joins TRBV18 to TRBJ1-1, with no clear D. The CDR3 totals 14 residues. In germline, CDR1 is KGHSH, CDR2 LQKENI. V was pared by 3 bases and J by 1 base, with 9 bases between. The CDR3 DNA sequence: TGTGCCAGCTCACCGGGCCCGCCGAACACTGAAGCTTTCTTT. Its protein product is CASSPGPPNTEAFF. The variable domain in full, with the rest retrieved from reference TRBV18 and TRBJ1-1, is NAGVMQNPRHLVRRRGQEARLRCSPMKGHSHVYWYRQLPEEGLKFMVYLQKENIIDESGMPKERFSAEFPKEGPSILRIQQVVRGDSAAYFCASSPGPPNTEAFFGQGTRLTVV.

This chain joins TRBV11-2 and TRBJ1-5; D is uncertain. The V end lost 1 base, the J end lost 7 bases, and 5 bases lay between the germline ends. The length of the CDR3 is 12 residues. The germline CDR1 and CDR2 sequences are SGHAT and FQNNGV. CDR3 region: CASSLAGQPQHF. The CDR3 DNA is TGTGCCAGCAGCTTAGCGGGACAGCCCCAGCATTTT.

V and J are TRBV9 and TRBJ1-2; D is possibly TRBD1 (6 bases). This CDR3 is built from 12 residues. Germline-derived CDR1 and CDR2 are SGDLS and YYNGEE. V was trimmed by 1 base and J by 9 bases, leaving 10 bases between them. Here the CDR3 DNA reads TGTGCCAGCAGCGTATACAGGGATAGCTACACCTTC. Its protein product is CASSVYRDSYTF.

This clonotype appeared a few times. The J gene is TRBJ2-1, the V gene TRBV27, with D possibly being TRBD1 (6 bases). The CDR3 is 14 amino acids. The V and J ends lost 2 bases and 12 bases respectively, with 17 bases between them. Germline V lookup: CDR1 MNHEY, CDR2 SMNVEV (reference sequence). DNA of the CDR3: TGTGCCAGCAGTTTAAAGGGGACACGTGGTGGGCAGTTCTTC. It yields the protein CASSLKGTRGGQFF.

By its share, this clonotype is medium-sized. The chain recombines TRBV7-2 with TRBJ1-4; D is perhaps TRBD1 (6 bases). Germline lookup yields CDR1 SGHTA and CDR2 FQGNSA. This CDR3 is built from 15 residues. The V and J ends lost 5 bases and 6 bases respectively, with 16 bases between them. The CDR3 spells CASSPSGASYEKLFF. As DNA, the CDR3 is TGTGCCAGCAGCCCCTCGGGGGCCTCCTATGAAAAACTGTTTTTT.

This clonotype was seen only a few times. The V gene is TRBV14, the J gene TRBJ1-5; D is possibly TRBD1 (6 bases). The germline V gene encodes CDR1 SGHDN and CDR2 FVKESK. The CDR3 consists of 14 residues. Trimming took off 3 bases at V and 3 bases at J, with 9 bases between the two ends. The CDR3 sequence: CASSHRGNNQPQHF. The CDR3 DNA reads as TGTGCCAGCAGCCATAGGGGGAACAATCAGCCCCAGCATTTT.

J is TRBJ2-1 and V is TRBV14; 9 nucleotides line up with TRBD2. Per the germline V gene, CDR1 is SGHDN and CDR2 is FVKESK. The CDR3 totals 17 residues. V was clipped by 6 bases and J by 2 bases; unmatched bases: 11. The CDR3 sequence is CASRPRSGSGTYNEQFF. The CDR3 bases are TGTGCCAGCAGGCCTCGTAGCGGGAGCGGGACCTACAATGAGCAGTTCTTC. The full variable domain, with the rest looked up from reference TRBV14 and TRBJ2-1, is EAGVTQFPSHSVIEKGQTVTLRCDPISGHDNLYWYRRVMGKEIKFLLHFVKESKQDESGMPNNRFLAERTGGTYSTLKVQPAELEDSGVYFCASRPRSGSGTYNEQFFGPGTRLTVL.

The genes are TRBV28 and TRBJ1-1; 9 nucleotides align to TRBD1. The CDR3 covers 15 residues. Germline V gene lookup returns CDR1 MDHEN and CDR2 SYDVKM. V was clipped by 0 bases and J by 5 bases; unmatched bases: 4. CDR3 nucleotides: TGTGCCAGCAGTTTATGGGACAGGGGAATAACTGAAGCTTTCTTT. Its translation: CASSLWDRGITEAFF.

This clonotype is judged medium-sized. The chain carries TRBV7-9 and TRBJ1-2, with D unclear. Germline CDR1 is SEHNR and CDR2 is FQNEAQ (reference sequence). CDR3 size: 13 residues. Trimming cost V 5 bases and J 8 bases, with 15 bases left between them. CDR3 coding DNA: TGTGCCAGCAGCCCCCCGGTCATCCAGGGCTACACCTTC. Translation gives CASSPPVIQGYTF.

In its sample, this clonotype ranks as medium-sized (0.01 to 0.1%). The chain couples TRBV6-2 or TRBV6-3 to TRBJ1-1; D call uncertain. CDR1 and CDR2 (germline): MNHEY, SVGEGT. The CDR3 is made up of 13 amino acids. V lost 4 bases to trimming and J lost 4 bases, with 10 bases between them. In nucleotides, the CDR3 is TGTGCCAGCAGTTTCATGCAAGCCACTGAAGCTTTCTTT. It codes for CASSFMQATEAFF.

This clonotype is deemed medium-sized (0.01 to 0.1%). The CDR3 spells CASSTQGETEAFF. In DNA form, the CDR3 reads TGTGCCAGTAGTACACAGGGGGAGACTGAAGCTTTCTTT. The chain employs TRBV19 and TRBJ1-1; 8 bases are shared with TRBD1. In germline, CDR1 is LNHDA, CDR2 SQIVND (reference sequence). The ends lost 4 bases at V and 5 bases at J; junction bases unmatched: 3. CDR3 length: 13 amino acids.

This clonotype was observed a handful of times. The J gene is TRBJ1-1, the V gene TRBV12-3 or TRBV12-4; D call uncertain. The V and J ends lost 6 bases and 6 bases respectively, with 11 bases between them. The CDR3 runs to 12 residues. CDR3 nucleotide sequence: TGTGCCAGCAGACTAGAGATGTCTGAAGCTTTCTTT. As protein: CASRLEMSEAFF.

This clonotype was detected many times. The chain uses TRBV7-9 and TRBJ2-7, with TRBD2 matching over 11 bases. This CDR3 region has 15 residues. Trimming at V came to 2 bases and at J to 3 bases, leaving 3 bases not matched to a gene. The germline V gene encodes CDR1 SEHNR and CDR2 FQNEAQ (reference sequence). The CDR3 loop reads CASSLSLAGVYEQYF. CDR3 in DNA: TGTGCCAGCAGCTTATCACTAGCGGGAGTCTACGAGCAGTACTTC.

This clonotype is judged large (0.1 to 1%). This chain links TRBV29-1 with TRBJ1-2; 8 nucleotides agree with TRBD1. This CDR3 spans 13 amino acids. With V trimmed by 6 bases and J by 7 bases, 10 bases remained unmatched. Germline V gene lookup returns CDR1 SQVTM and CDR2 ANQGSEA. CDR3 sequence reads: CSVHLTGASGYTF. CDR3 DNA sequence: TGCAGCGTCCACTTGACAGGGGCATCTGGCTACACCTTC.

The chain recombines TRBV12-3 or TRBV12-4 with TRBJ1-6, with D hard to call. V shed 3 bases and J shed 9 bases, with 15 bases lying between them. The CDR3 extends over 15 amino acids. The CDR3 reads CASSFAAGPSSPLHF. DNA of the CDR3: TGTGCCAGCAGTTTCGCTGCTGGGCCCAGTTCACCCCTCCACTTT.

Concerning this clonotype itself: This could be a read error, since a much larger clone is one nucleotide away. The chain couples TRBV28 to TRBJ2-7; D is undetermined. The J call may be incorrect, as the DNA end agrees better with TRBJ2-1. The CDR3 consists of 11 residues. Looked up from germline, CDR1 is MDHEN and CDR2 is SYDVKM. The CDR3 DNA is TGTGCCAGCAGTTTACGCTACGAGCAGTTCTTC. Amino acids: CASSLRYEQFF.

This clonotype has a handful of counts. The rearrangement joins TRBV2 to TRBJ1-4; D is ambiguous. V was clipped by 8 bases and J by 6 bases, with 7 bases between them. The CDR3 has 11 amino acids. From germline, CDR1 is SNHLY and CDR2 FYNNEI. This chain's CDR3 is CASGKYEKLFF. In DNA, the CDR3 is TGTGCCAGCGGGAAATATGAAAAACTGTTTTTT.

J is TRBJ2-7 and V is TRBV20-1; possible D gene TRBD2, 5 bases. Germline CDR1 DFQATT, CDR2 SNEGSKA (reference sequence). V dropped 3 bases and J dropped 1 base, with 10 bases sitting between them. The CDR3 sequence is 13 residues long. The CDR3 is CSASLAGSYEQYF. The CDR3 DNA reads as TGCAGTGCTAGCCTAGCTGGGTCCTACGAGCAGTACTTC.

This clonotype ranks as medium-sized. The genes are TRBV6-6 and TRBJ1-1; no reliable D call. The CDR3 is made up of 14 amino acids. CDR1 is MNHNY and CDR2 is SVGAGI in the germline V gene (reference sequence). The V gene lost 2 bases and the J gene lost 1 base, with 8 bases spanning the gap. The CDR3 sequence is CASSYISENTEAFF. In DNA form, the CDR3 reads TGTGCCAGCAGTTACATTTCGGAGAACACTGAAGCTTTCTTT.

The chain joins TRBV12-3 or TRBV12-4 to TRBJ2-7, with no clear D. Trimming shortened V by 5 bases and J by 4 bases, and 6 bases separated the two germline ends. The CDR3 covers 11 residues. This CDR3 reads CASSRGYEQYF. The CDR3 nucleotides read TGTGCCAGCAGTCGAGGATACGAGCAGTACTTC.

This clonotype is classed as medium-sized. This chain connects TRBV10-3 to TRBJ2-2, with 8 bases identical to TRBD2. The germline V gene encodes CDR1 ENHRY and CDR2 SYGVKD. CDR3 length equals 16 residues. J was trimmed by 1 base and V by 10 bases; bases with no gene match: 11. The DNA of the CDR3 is TGTGCCACCCACCAACTAGCGGTGTGGAACACCGGGGAGCTGTTTTTT. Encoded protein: CATHQLAVWNTGELFF.

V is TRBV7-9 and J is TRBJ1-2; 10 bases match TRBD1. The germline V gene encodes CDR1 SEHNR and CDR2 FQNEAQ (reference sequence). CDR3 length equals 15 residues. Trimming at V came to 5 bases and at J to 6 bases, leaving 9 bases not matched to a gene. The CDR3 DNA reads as TGTGCCAGCAGCCTACGACAGGGGGCAGAAAATGGCTACACCTTC. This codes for CASSLRQGAENGYTF.

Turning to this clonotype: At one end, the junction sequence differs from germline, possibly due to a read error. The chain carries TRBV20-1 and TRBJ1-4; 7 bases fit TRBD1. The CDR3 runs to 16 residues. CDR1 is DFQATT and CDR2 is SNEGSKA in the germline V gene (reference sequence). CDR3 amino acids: CSARSDRAASNGKLFF. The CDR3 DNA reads TGCAGTGCTAGATCCGACAGGGCCGCAAGTAATGGAAAACTGTTTTTT.

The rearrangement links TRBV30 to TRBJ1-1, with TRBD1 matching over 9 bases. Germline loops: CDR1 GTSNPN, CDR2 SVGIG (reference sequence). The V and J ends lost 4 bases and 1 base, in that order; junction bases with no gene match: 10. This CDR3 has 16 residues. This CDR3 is CAWTPLWGQGNTEAFF. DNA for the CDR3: TGTGCCTGGACCCCTCTATGGGGACAGGGGAACACTGAAGCTTTCTTT.

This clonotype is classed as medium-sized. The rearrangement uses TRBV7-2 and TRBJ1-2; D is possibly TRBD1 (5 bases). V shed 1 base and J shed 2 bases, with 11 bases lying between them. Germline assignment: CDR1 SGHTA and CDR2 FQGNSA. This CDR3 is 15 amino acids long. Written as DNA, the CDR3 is TGTGCCAGCAGCTTAGGAAAGGGGCGCAACTATGGCTACACCTTC. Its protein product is CASSLGKGRNYGYTF.

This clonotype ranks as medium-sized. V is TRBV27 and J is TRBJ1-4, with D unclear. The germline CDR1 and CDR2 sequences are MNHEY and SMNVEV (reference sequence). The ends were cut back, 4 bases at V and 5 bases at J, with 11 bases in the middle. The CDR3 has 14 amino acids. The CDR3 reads CASSSWAVNEKLFF. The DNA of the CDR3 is TGTGCCAGCAGTTCATGGGCGGTGAATGAAAAACTGTTTTTT.